This T cell receptor beta chain comes out of a study of cytomegalovirus exposure and HLA in healthy donors. Whole-study findings and limits: In a later analysis, TCR beta V- and J-gene trimming showed a link to a missense DCLRE1C variant. No immune exposure information besides CMV serostatus was available.

PCR used 60 Vbeta primers and 13 Jbeta primers. Produced via immunoSEQ multiplex PCR; TCRdb's table is partial and in-frame only. Of around 140,000 clones in the sample, about 9.2% are singletons; the top ten hold 6.5% to 8.5%. Comments on this clone: Antigen specificity is unknown.

Germline V gene sequence: CDR1 LNHDA, CDR2 SQIVND (reference sequence). V was clipped by 3 bases and J by 0 bases, with 12 bases between them. This CDR3 has 16 residues. Sequences were obtained from PBMCs. This TCR derives from a woman aged 40-49 years in good health and CMV-seropositive. V and J are TRBV19 and TRBJ1-3; perhaps TRBD1 as D (5 bases). The CDR3 region is CASSMRGGISGNTIYF. The CDR3 nucleotides read TGTGCCAGTAGTATGAGGGGCGGGATCTCTGGAAACACCATATATTTT.